One sample yielded the 2 T cell receptor beta chains listed below, sequenced in a study of blood T cell repertoires in COVID-19. The data were produced by immunoSEQ multiplex PCR, yet TCRdb's version contains in-frame clones alone and is incomplete. The sample has approximately 220,000 clones; over 70% are singletons. The specimen was peripheral blood. The origin of the receptors is an elderly woman with acute or convalescent COVID-19.

The rearrangement links TRBV6-1 to TRBJ2-4, with 8 bases aligning to TRBD1. J lost 0 bases, V lost 4 bases, and 5 bases had no gene match. The CDR3 has 16 residues. CDR1 MNHNS and CDR2 SASEGT come from the germline V gene. CDR3 nucleotides: TGTGCCAGCAGTGCCGGGACAGGCCTAGCCAAAAACATTCAGTACTTC. It codes for CASSAGTGLAKNIQYF.

In the case of this clone: Additional DNA sequences in this sample encode the identical CDR3. The gene calls are TRBV9 and TRBJ2-2, with D maybe TRBD2 (6 bases). The V gene lost 2 bases and the J gene lost 4 bases, with 12 bases spanning the gap. The CDR3 loop spans 15 amino acids. Germline assignment: CDR1 SGDLS and CDR2 YYNGEE. The DNA for the CDR3 is TGTGCCAGCAGCGTTGTGCAGGGAGGCACCGGGGAGCTGTTTTTT. Its protein is CASSVVQGGTGELFF.